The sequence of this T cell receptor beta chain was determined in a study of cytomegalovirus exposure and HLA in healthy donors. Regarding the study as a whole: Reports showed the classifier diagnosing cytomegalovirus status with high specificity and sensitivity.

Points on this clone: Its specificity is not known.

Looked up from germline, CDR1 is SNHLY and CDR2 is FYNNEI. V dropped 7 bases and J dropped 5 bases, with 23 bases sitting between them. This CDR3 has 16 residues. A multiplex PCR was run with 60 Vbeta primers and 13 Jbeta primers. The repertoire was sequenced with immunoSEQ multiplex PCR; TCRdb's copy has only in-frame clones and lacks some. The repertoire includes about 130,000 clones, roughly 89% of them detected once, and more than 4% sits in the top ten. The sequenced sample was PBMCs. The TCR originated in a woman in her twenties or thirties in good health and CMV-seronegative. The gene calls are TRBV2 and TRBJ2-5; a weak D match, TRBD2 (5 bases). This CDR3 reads CASTDGVASRGETQYF. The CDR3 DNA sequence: TGTGCCAGCACCGACGGGGTAGCGTCGCGAGGGGAGACCCAGTACTTC.